The entry that follows covers one T cell receptor (beta chain) sequence. Its specificity is not known. Attachment of unique molecular identifiers was made to individual cDNA molecules. TCRdb redid the calling of the 5' RACE reads with MiXCR, one entry per CDR3 protein. Here the sample spans about 58,000 distinct CDR3 sequences, 9.5% to 15% being singletons. These data come from a study of early T cells in non-severe SARS-CoV-2 infection. Overall study context: Alpha and beta chains were unpaired, from unsorted whole-blood bulk RNA. Regarding the study as a whole: Comparison of clonotypes with VDJdb favored anti-spike CD8 responses while missing private and CD4 specificities.

The CDR3 runs 14 residues. Looked up from germline, CDR1 is WNHNN and CDR2 is SYGVQD (reference sequence). Deletions cut 4 bases from V and 1 base from J, with 8 bases between. The chain is built from TRBV10-1 and TRBJ1-3; perhaps TRBD1 as D (5 bases). The starting material was whole blood, obtained at baseline. This TCR was sampled from an adult who was a healthcare worker with PCR-confirmed SARS-CoV-2 infection or an uninfected control (not recorded which). The donor label of this sample is uncertain. CDR3 DNA sequence: TGCGCCAGCAGTGGACAGCCTTCTGGAAACACCATATATTTT. Its protein product is CASSGQPSGNTIYF.